Listed here are 7 T cell receptor beta chains from one sample, sequenced in a study of blood T cell repertoires in COVID-19. Repertoires were generated with immunoSEQ multiplex PCR, while TCRdb's copy carries only in-frame clones and drops some. The table records about 370,000 clones, 75% to 90% of them present only once. Sequenced sample: PBMCs or T cells enriched from blood (not recorded which). The receptors here all came from a man younger than 35 who had recovered from COVID-19.

The chain is built from TRBV28 and TRBJ1-6, with D perhaps matching TRBD1 (6 bases). V was pared by 10 bases and J by 6 bases, with 16 bases between. This CDR3 spans 14 amino acids. Germline V CDR1 and CDR2: MDHEN, SYDVKM. CDR3 nucleotide sequence: TGTGCCACGGAACAGGGTTTGGGTAATTCACCCCTCCACTTT. It encodes CATEQGLGNSPLHF.

This chain links TRBV11-3 with TRBJ1-1; 10 bases are a match to TRBD1. The germline V gene encodes CDR1 SGHNT and CDR2 YENEEA. With V trimmed by 5 bases and J by 5 bases, 2 bases remained unmatched. The CDR3 has 13 residues. CDR3 coding DNA: TGTGCCAGCAGCCGACAGGGGGCGACTGAAGCTTTCTTT. Amino acids: CASSRQGATEAFF. The complete variable domain, with remaining parts taken from reference TRBV11-3 and TRBJ1-1, reads EAGVVQSPRYKIIEKKQPVAFWCNPISGHNTLYWYLQNLGQGPELLIRYENEEAVDDSQLPKDRFSAERLKGVDSTLKIQPAELGDSAVYLCASSRQGATEAFFGQGTRLTVV.

The chain is built from TRBV28 and TRBJ1-3, with D possibly TRBD1 on 6 matching bases. Germline CDR1 reads MDHEN; CDR2 reads SYDVKM. The CDR3 consists of 13 residues. V was cut by 7 bases and J by 3 bases, with 10 bases left in between. The CDR3 region has the DNA TGTGCCAGCATCGACAGGAGTGGAAACACCATATATTTT. This codes for CASIDRSGNTIYF.

The chain uses TRBV4-2 and TRBJ2-1; 13 bases fit TRBD2. Germline assignment: CDR1 LGHNA and CDR2 YNFKEQ. Trimming at V came to 0 bases and at J to 8 bases, leaving 4 bases not matched to a gene. The CDR3 consists of 16 residues. As DNA, the CDR3 is TGTGCCAGCAGCCAAGACCGGACTAGCGGGAGTGATGAGCAGTTCTTC. The encoded protein is CASSQDRTSGSDEQFF.

J is TRBJ2-1 and V is TRBV6-6; D gene ambiguous. From germline, CDR1 is MNHNY and CDR2 SVGAGI (reference sequence). The CDR3 consists of 12 residues. Trimming shortened V by 5 bases and J by 10 bases, and 12 bases separated the two germline ends. The DNA of the CDR3 is TGTGCCAGCAGTGGTTCGGTATTCGAGCAGTTCTTC. Its translation: CASSGSVFEQFF.

This chain uses TRBV28 with TRBJ1-1; D unclear. Germline V gene lookup returns CDR1 MDHEN and CDR2 SYDVKM. The CDR3 runs to 14 residues. Trimming took off 2 bases at V and 1 base at J, with 8 bases between the two ends. The CDR3 region is CASSLLLSNTEAFF. DNA for the CDR3: TGTGCCAGCAGTTTACTTCTATCGAACACTGAAGCTTTCTTT.

The V and J genes are TRBV4-1 and TRBJ2-1, with 8 bases lining up with TRBD1. Germline V gives CDR1 MGHRA, CDR2 YSYEKL. V shed 4 bases and J 5 bases; nucleotides not matched to a gene: 10. The CDR3 runs to 16 residues. The chain's CDR3 is CASSRISRGLNNEQFF. CDR3 in DNA: TGCGCCAGCAGCCGAATCTCCAGGGGGCTAAACAATGAGCAGTTCTTC.